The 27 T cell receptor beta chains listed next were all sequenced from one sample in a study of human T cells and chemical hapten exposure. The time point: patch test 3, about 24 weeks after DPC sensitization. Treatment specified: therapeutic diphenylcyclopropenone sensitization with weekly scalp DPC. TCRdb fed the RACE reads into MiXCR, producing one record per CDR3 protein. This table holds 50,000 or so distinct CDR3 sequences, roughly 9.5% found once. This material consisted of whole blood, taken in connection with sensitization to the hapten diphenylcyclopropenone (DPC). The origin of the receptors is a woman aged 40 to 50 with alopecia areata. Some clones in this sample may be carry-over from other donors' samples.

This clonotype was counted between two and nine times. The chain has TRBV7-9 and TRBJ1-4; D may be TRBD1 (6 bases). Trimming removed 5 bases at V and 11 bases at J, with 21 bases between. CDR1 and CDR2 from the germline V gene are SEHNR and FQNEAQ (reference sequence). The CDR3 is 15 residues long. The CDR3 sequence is CASSPEVGGLEKLFF. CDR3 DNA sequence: TGTGCCAGCAGCCCGGAGGTTGGGGGCTTGGAGAAACTGTTTTTT.

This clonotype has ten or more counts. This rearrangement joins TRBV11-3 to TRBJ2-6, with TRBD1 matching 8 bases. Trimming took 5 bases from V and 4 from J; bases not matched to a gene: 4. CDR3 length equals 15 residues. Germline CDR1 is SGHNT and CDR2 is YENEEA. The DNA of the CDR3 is TGTGCCAGCAGCCGGACAGGGTCCGGGGCCAACGTCCTGACTTTC. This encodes CASSRTGSGANVLTF.

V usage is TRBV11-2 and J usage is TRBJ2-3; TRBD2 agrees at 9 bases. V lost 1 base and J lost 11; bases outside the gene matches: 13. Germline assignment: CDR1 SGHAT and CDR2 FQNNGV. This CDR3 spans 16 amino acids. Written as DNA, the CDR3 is TGTGCCAGCAGCTTAGGGTCCCCTAGCGGGGCGCGAGGGCAGTATTTT. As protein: CASSLGSPSGARGQYF.

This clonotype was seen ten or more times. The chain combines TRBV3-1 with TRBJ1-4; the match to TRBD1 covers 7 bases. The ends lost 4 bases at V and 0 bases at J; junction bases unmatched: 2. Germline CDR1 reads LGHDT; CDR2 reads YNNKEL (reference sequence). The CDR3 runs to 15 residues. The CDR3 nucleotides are TGTGCCAGCAGCCCCAGGGGGTCAACTAATGAAAAACTGTTTTTT. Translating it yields CASSPRGSTNEKLFF.

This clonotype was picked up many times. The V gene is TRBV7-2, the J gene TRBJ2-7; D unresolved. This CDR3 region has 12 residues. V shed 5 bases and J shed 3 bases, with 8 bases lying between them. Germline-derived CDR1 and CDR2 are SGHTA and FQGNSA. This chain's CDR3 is CASSVTDYEQYF. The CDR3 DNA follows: TGTGCCAGCAGCGTGACGGACTACGAGCAGTACTTC.

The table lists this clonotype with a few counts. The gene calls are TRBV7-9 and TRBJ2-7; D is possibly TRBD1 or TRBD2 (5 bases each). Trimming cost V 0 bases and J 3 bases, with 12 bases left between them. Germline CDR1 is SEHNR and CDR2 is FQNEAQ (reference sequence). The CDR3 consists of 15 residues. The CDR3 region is CASSLAGTANYEQYF. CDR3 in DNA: TGTGCCAGCAGCTTAGCTGGGACGGCTAACTACGAGCAGTACTTC. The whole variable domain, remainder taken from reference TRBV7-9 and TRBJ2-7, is DTGVSQNPRHKITKRGQNVTFRCDPISEHNRLYWYRQTLGQGPEFLTYFQNEAQLEKSRLLSDRFSAERPKGSFSTLEIQRTEQGDSAMYLCASSLAGTANYEQYFGPGTRLTVT.

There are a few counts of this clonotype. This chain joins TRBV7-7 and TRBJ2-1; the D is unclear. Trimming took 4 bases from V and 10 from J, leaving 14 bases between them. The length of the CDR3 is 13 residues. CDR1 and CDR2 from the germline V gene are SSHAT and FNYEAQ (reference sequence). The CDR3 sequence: CASSSLPAGEQFF. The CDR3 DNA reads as TGTGCCAGCAGCTCCCTTCCTGCTGGGGAGCAGTTCTTC.

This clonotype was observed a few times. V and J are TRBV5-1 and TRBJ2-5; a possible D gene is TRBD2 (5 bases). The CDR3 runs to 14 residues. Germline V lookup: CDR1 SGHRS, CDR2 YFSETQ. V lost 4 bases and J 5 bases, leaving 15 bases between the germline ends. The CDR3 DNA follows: TGCGCCAGCAGCCCGCGGTTTAGCGCTGAGACCCAGTACTTC. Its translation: CASSPRFSAETQYF. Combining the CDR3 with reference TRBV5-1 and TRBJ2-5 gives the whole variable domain KAGVTQTPRYLIKTRGQQVTLSCSPISGHRSVSWYQQTPGQGLQFLFEYFSETQRNKGNFPGRFSGRQFSNSRSEMNVSTLELGDSALYLCASSPRFSAETQYFGPGTRLLVL.

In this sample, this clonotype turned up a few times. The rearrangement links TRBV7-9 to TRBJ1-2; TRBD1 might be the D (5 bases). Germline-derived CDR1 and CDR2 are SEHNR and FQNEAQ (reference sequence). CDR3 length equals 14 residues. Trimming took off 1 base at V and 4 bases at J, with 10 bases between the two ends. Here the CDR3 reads CASSLGQQVYGYTF. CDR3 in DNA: TGTGCCAGCAGCTTAGGACAGCAAGTCTATGGCTACACCTTC. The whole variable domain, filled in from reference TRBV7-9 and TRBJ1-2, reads DTGVSQNPRHKITKRGQNVTFRCDPISEHNRLYWYRQTLGQGPEFLTYFQNEAQLEKSRLLSDRFSAERPKGSFSTLEIQRTEQGDSAMYLCASSLGQQVYGYTFGSGTRLTVV.

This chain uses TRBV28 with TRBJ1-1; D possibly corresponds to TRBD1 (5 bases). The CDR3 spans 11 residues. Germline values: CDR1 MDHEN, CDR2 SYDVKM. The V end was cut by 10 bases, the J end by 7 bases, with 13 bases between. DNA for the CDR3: TGTGCCACCGAGGGACGGTATGAAGCTTTCTTT. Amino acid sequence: CATEGRYEAFF. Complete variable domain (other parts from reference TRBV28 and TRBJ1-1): DVKVTQSSRYLVKRTGEKVFLECVQDMDHENMFWYRQDPGLGLRLIYFSYDVKMKEKGDIPEGYSVSREKKERFSLILESASTNQTSMYLCATEGRYEAFFGQGTRLTVV.

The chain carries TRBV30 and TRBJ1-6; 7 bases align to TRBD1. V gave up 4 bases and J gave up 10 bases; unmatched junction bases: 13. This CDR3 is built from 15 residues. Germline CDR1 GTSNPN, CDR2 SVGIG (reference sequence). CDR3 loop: CAWTIVGTVNSPLHF. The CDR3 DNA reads TGTGCCTGGACCATCGTCGGGACAGTGAACTCACCCCTCCACTTT.

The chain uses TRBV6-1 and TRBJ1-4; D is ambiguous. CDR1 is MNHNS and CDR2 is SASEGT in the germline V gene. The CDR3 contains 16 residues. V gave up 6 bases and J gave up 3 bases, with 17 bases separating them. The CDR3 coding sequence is TGTGCCAGCAGCGGCCACTTAAAAAGATCTAATGAAAAACTGTTTTTT. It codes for CASSGHLKRSNEKLFF.

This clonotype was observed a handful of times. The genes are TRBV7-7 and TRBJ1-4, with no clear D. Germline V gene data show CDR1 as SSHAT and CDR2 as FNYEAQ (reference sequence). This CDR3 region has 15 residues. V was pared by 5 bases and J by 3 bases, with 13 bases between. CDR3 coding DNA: TGTGCCAGCAGCCGCACCGCGACTGCTAATGAAAAACTGTTTTTT. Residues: CASSRTATANEKLFF.

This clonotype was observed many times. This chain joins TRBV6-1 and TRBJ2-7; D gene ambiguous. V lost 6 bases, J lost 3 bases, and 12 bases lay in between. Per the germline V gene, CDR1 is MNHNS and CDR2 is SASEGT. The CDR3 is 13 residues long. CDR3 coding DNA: TGTGCCAGCAGCTTGGACGGATTCTACGAGCAGTACTTC. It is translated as CASSLDGFYEQYF.

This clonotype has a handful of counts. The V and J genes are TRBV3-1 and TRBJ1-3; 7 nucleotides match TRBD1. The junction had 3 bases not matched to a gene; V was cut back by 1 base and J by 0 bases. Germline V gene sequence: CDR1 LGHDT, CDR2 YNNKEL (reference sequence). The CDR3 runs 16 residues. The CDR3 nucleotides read TGTGCCAGCAGCCAAGGAACAGGGGCCTCTGGAAACACCATATATTTT. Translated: CASSQGTGASGNTIYF.

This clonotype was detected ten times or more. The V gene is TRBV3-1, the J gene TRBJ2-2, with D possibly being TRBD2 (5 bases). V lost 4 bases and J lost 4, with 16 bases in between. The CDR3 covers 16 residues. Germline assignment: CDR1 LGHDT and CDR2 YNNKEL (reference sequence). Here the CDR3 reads CASSLWGVRSTGELFF. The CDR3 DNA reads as TGTGCCAGCAGCCTATGGGGAGTAAGGAGCACCGGGGAGCTGTTTTTT.

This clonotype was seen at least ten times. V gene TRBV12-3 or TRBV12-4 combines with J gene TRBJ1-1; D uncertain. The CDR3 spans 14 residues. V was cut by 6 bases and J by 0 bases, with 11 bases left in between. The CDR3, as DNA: TGTGCCAGCAGCCGGATTAAAATGAACACTGAAGCTTTCTTT. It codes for CASSRIKMNTEAFF.

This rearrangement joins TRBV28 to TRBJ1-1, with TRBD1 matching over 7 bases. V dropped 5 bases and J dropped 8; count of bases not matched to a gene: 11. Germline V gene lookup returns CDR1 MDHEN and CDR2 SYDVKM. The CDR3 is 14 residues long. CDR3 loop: CASSDRVQVAEAFF. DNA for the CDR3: TGTGCCAGCAGTGACAGGGTACAGGTAGCAGAAGCTTTCTTT. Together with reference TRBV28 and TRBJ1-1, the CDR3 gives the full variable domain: DVKVTQSSRYLVKRTGEKVFLECVQDMDHENMFWYRQDPGLGLRLIYFSYDVKMKEKGDIPEGYSVSREKKERFSLILESASTNQTSMYLCASSDRVQVAEAFFGQGTRLTVV.

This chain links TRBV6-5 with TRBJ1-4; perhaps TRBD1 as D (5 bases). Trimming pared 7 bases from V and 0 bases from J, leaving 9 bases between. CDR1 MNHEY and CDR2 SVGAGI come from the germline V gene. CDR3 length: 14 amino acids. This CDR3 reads CASKAGPTNEKLFF. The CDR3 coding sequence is TGTGCCAGCAAAGCGGGGCCAACTAATGAAAAACTGTTTTTT.

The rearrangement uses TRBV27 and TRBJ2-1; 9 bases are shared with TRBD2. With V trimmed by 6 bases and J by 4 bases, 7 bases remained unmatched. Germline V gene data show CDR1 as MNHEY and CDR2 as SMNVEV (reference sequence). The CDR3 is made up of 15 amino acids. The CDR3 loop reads CASRTSGGNYNEQFF. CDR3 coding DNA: TGTGCCAGCAGAACCAGCGGGGGGAATTACAATGAGCAGTTCTTC.

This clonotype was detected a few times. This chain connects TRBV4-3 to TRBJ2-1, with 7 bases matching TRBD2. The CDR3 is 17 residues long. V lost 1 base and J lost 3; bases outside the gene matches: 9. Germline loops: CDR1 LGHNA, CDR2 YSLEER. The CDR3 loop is CASSQVDRRGFYNEQFF. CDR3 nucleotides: TGCGCCAGCAGCCAAGTTGATCGGCGGGGGTTCTACAATGAGCAGTTCTTC.

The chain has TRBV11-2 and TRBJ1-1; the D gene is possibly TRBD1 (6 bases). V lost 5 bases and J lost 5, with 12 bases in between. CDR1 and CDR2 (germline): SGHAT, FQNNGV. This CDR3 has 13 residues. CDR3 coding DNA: TGTGCCAGCAGCCTAACAGGGAATACTGAAGCTTTCTTT. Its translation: CASSLTGNTEAFF.

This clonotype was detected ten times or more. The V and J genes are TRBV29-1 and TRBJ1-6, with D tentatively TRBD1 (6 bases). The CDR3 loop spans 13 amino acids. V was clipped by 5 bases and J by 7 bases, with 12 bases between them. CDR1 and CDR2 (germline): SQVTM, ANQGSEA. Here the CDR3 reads CSVRDRGNSPLHF. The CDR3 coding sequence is TGCAGCGTTAGGGATAGGGGGAATTCACCCCTCCACTTT.

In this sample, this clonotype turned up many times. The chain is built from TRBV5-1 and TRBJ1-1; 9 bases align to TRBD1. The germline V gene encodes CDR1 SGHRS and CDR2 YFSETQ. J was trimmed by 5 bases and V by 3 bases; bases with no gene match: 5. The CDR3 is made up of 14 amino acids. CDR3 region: CASSWTGEVTEAFF. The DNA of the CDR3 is TGCGCCAGCAGCTGGACAGGGGAGGTTACTGAAGCTTTCTTT.

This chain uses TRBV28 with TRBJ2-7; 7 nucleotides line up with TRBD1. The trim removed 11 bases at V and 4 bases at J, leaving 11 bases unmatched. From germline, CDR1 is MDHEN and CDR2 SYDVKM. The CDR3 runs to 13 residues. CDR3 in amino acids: CAVTGTDRYEQYF. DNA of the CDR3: TGTGCCGTGACGGGGACAGACCGATACGAGCAGTACTTC.

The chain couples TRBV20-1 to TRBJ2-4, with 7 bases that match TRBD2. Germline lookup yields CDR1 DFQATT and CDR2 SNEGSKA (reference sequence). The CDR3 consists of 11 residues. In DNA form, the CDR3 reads TGCTCTAGCGGAACCAAAAACATTCAGTACTTC. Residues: CSSGTKNIQYF.

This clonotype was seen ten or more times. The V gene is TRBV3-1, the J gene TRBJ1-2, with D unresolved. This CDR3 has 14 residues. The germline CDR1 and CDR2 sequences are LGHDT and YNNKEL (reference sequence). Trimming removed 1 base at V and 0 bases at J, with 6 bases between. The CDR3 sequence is CASSQVTTNYGYTF. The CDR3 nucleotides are TGTGCCAGCAGCCAAGTCACCACTAACTATGGCTACACCTTC.